The present TCR beta chain was sequenced within a study of T cells in Graves' hyperthyroidism and ophthalmopathy. Study-wide background: Specimen type is peripheral blood, collected at initial diagnosis prior to any treatment. Study-level findings and limits: Ophthalmopathy got predicted by the model a median 6.5 months before its onset. Blood also carried most thyroid clonotypes expanded above 0.001.

This CDR3 is built from 14 residues. Deletions cut 5 bases from V and 0 bases from J, with 8 bases between. The germline gives CDR1 SGHVS, CDR2 FQNEAQ. This clonotype was recorded at least ten times. Antigen unknown. TCR beta CDR3 regions were amplified from RNA transcripts. TCR CDR3 regions were first amplified by RT-PCR with HTBI primers. TCRdb re-analysed the multiplex PCR reads in MiXCR, keeping a single row per CDR3 protein. The sample gives under 200,000 distinct CDR3 sequences, around 8.9% of which show up once; roughly a fifth is in the top ten. The sample consisted of blood. The genes are TRBV7-8 and TRBJ1-5, with D tentatively TRBD1 (5 bases). The source is a woman in her late teens or twenties with Graves' hyperthyroidism that later progressed to Graves' ophthalmopathy. CDR3 region: CASSVGGSNQPQHF. Written as DNA, the CDR3 is TGTGCCAGCAGCGTCGGGGGTAGCAATCAGCCCCAGCATTTT.